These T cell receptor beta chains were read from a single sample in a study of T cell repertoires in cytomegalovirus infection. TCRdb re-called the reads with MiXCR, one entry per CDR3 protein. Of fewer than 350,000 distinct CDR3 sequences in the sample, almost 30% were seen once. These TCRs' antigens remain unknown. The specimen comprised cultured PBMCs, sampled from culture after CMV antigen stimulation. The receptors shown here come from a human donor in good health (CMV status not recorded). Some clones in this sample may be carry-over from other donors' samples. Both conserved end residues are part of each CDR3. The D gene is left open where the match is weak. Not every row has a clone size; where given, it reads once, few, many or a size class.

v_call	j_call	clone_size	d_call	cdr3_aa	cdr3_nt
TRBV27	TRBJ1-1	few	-	CASSLTGPEIGEAFF	TGTGCCAGCAGTTTAACGGGACCTGAAATTGGTGAAGCTTTCTTT
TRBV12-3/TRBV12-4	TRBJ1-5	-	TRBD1	CASSRLRDRGQPQHF	TGTGCCAGCAGTCGACTCCGGGACAGGGGTCAGCCCCAGCATTTT
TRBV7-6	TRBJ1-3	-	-	CASSLEQGNTIYF	TGTGCCAGCAGCTTAGAGCAGGGAAACACCATATATTTT
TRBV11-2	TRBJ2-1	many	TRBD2	CASSQVPGLESNDICGWGYNEQFF	TGTGCCAGCAGCCAGGTCCCGGGACTAGAAAGCAATGATATCTGCGGGTGGGGGTACAATGAGCAGTTCTTC
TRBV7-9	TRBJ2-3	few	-	CASNLAGTDTQYF	TGTGCCAGCAACCTGGCGGGAACAGATACGCAGTATTTT
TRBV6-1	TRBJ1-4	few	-	CASSEALGVNEKLFF	TGTGCCAGCAGTGAAGCTCTGGGGGTTAATGAAAAACTGTTTTTT
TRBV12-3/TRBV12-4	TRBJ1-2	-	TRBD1	CASSSTGTGIFGYGYTF	TGTGCCAGCAGTTCAACCGGGACAGGGATTTTTGGCTATGGCTACACCTTC
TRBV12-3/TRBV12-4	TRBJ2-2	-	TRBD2	CASSRAVLAGGRLGTGELFF	TGTGCCAGCAGTCGGGCCGTATTAGCGGGGGGGCGTCTTGGCACCGGGGAGCTGTTTTTT
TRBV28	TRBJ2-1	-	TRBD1	CASRAGTGVRNEQFF	TGTGCCAGCAGGGCCGGGACAGGGGTAAGAAATGAGCAGTTCTTC
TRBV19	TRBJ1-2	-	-	CASSVPGLNYGYTF	TGTGCCAGTAGCGTCCCGGGATTAAACTATGGCTACACCTTC
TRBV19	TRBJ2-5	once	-	CASSIYRESETQYF	TGTGCCAGTAGTATCTACAGGGAGTCGGAGACCCAGTACTTC
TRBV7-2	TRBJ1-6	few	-	CASTPGSTLHF	TGTGCCAGCACCCCCGGGTCGACCCTCCACTTT
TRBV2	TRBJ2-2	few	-	CASSERHPNTGELFF	TGTGCCAGCAGTGAAAGACACCCGAACACCGGGGAGCTGTTTTTT
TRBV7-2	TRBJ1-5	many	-	CASSLDGGGSNQPQHF	TGTGCCAGCAGCTTAGACGGGGGCGGTAGCAATCAGCCCCAGCATTTT
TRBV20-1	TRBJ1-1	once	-	CSAIGPVERAFF	TGCAGTGCTATCGGACCTGTAGAGCGGGCTTTCTTT
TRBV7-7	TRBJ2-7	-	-	CASSLGLDSSYEQYF	TGTGCCAGCAGCTTGGGGTTGGACAGCTCCTACGAGCAGTACTTC
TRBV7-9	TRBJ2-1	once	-	CASSSLGSSYNEQFF	TGTGCCAGCAGCTCCCTCGGGAGCTCCTACAATGAGCAGTTCTTC
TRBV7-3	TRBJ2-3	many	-	CASSLTGVNRGTDTQYF	TGTGCCAGCAGCTTAACGGGGGTAAATCGGGGCACAGATACGCAGTATTTT
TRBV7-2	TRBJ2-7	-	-	CASSLTSPYEQYF	TGTGCCAGCAGCTTGACCTCCCCCTACGAGCAGTACTTC
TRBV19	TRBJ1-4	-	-	CASSNRPNEKLFF	TGTGCCAGTAGTAATAGGCCTAATGAAAAACTGTTTTTT
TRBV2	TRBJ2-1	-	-	CASSDRLRGAYNEQFF	TGTGCCAGCAGTGATAGATTGCGAGGCGCTTACAATGAGCAGTTCTTC
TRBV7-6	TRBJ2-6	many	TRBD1	CASSDPGQGIANVLTF	TGTGCCAGCAGCGATCCGGGACAGGGGATAGCCAACGTCCTGACTTTC
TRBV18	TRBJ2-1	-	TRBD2	CASSPGTSGSRFF	TGTGCCAGCTCCCCCGGGACTAGCGGGAGTAGGTTCTTC
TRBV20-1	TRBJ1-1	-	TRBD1	CSARLRNRGMNTEAFF	TGCAGTGCTAGACTTCGGAACAGGGGGATGAACACTGAAGCTTTCTTT
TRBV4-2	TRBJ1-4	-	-	CASSQGQTATNEKLFF	TGTGCCAGCAGCCAGGGCCAGACAGCAACTAATGAAAAACTGTTTTTT
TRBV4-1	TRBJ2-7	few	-	CASTQNTGSSYEQYF	TGTGCCAGCACCCAGAATACAGGGAGCTCCTACGAGCAGTACTTC
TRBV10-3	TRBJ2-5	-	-	CAISEPWGLDKETQYF	TGTGCCATCAGTGAGCCGTGGGGGCTAGACAAAGAGACCCAGTACTTC
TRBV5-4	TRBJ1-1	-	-	CASSFPAGAEAFF	TGTGCCAGCAGCTTCCCGGCGGGGGCTGAAGCTTTCTTT
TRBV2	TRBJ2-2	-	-	CASKGTLLTGELFF	TGTGCCAGCAAAGGGACTCTGTTGACCGGGGAGCTGTTTTTT
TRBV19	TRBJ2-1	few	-	CASSGGYDEQFF	TGTGCCAGTAGTGGCGGGTACGATGAGCAGTTCTTC
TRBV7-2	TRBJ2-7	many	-	CASSLTRAYEQYF	TGTGCCAGCAGCCTGACACGGGCCTACGAGCAGTACTTC
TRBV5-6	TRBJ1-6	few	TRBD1	CASSNRDRGNSPLHF	TGTGCCAGCAGCAACCGGGACAGGGGAAATTCACCCCTCCACTTT
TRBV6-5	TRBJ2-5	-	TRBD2	CASSYAGLASETQYF	TGTGCCAGCAGTTACGCGGGACTAGCGTCAGAGACCCAGTACTTC
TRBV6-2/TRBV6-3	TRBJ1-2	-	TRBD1	CASRTGTEDYGYTF	TGTGCCAGCAGGACAGGGACGGAGGACTATGGCTACACCTTC
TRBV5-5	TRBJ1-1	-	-	CASSFGGDTEAFF	TGTGCCAGCAGCTTTGGAGGGGACACTGAAGCTTTCTTT
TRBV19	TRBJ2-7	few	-	CASSMRGTRRGFHYEQYF	TGTGCCAGTAGTATGCGAGGGACACGGAGGGGGTTCCACTACGAGCAGTACTTC
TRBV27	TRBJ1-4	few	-	CASSDLPEDEKLFF	TGTGCCAGCAGTGACCTCCCCGAGGACGAAAAACTGTTTTTT
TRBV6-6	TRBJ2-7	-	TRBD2	CASSYSTGGAYEQYF	TGTGCCAGCAGTTACTCAACGGGAGGGGCCTACGAGCAGTACTTC
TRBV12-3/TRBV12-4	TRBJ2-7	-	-	CASTPSPFYEQYF	TGTGCCAGCACCCCGAGTCCTTTTTACGAGCAGTACTTC
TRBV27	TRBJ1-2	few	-	CGGLIIPYGYTF	TGTGGAGGGCTGATCATACCCTATGGCTACACCTTC
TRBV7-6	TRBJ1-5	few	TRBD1	CASSSGGAGQGAGQPQHF	TGTGCCAGCAGCTCCGGGGGAGCCGGACAGGGGGCTGGTCAGCCCCAGCATTTT
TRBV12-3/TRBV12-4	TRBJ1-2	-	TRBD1	CASSEGQRANYGYTF	TGTGCCAGCAGTGAGGGACAGCGGGCAAACTATGGCTACACCTTC
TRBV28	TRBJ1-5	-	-	CASRQAVGYSNQPQHF	TGTGCCAGCAGACAGGCCGTCGGGTATAGCAATCAGCCCCAGCATTTT
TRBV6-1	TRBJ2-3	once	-	CASSEAALGADTQYF	TGTGCCAGCAGTGAAGCAGCTTTGGGGGCCGATACGCAGTATTTT
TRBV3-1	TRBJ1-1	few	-	CASSQEGVMNTEAFF	TGTGCCAGCAGCCAAGAAGGCGTAATGAACACTGAAGCTTTCTTT
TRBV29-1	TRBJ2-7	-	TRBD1	CSVEKTGGLTTYEQYF	TGCAGCGTTGAAAAGACAGGGGGATTAACGACCTACGAGCAGTACTTC
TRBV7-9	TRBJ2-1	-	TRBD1	CASSSRTGAYNEQFF	TGTGCCAGCAGCTCCCGGACAGGGGCCTACAATGAGCAGTTCTTC
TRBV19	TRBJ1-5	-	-	CASVRDGSSNQPQHF	TGTGCCAGCGTTAGGGACGGTAGTAGCAATCAGCCCCAGCATTTT
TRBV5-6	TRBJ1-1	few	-	CASSLLRGLGVNTEAFF	TGTGCCAGCAGCCTCTTACGGGGGCTTGGCGTGAACACTGAAGCTTTCTTT
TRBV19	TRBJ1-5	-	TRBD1	CATKRGQVSTQPQHF	TGTGCCACTAAGAGGGGACAGGTGTCCACTCAGCCCCAGCATTTT
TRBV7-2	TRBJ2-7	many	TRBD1	CASSQTGVGPYEQYF	TGTGCCAGCAGCCAAACAGGGGTCGGTCCCTACGAGCAGTACTTC
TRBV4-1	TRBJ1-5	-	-	CASSQEWGMGNQPQHF	TGTGCCAGCAGCCAAGAATGGGGAATGGGCAATCAGCCCCAGCATTTT